The 6 T cell receptor beta chains given below trace back to one sample, sequenced in a study of high-grade serous ovarian cancer treatment subgroups. Profiling relied on immunoSEQ multiplex PCR, and the TCRdb table lists in-frame clones only, not all of them. The sample lists several thousand clones, over 70% occurring once. Tumor tissue was taken before any definitive surgery or chemotherapy was given. The source material was tumor tissue. All receptors derive from a human donor with high-grade serous ovarian cancer.

The chain uses TRBV25-1 and TRBJ2-6; tentative D call: TRBD2 (7 bases). This CDR3 contains 17 residues. The germline V gene encodes CDR1 MGHDK and CDR2 SYGVNS. The V end was cut by 4 bases, the J end by 4 bases, with 17 bases between. CDR3 protein: CASSAGGTWGGANVLTF. CDR3 coding DNA: TGTGCCAGCAGTGCGGGGGGCACCTGGGGAGGGGCCAACGTCCTGACTTTC.

The chain joins TRBV2 to TRBJ2-5; possible D gene TRBD1, 6 bases. V lost 7 bases and J lost 1, with 10 bases in between. This CDR3 contains 13 residues. Germline CDR1 reads SNHLY; CDR2 reads FYNNEI. This CDR3 reads CASIQGFQETQYF. CDR3 bases: TGTGCCAGCATCCAGGGGTTCCAAGAGACCCAGTACTTC.

The chain uses TRBV6-6 and TRBJ2-1, with D perhaps matching TRBD1 (5 bases). The CDR3 is 12 amino acids. V shed 0 bases and J shed 10 bases, with 7 bases lying between them. From germline, CDR1 is MNHNY and CDR2 SVGAGI (reference sequence). CDR3 nucleotides: TGTGCCAGCAGTTACTCCGACAGAGAGCAGTTCTTC. Translating gives CASSYSDREQFF.

Comments on this clone: This may come from a read error, since a much larger clone is one base off. In the same sample, other DNA sequences code for this CDR3. The chain links TRBV4-3 to TRBJ2-7; 7 nucleotides line up with TRBD2. J was trimmed by 6 bases and V by 4 bases; bases with no gene match: 0. Germline values: CDR1 LGHNA, CDR2 YSLEER. There are 11 residues in the CDR3. The CDR3 bases are TGCGCCAGCAGCCGGGGGGGCGAGCAGTACTTC. Amino acids: CASSRGGEQYF.

The chain joins TRBV29-1 to TRBJ1-1; D is possibly TRBD1 (6 bases). V lost 7 bases to trimming and J lost 1 base, with 13 bases between them. Per the germline V gene, CDR1 is SQVTM and CDR2 is ANQGSEA. There are 13 residues in the CDR3. The CDR3 nucleotides are TGCAGCGCCCGCGACAGGCAGAACACTGAAGCTTTCTTT. As protein: CSARDRQNTEAFF. The variable domain in full, completed from reference TRBV29-1 and TRBJ1-1, reads SAVISQKPSRDICQRGTSLTIQCQVDSQVTMMFWYRQQPGQSLTLIATANQGSEATYESGFVIDKFPISRPNLTFSTLTVSNMSPEDSSIYLCSARDRQNTEAFFGQGTRLTVV.

The CDR3 sequence: CASSLHHGNYGYTF. The CDR3 DNA follows: TGTGCCAGCAGTCTCCACCATGGTAACTATGGCTACACCTTC. The chain has TRBV27 and TRBJ1-2; the D is unclear. Trimming stripped 5 bases from V and 1 base from J, with 11 bases between. Per the germline V gene, CDR1 is MNHEY and CDR2 is SMNVEV (reference sequence). The CDR3 length is 14 residues.